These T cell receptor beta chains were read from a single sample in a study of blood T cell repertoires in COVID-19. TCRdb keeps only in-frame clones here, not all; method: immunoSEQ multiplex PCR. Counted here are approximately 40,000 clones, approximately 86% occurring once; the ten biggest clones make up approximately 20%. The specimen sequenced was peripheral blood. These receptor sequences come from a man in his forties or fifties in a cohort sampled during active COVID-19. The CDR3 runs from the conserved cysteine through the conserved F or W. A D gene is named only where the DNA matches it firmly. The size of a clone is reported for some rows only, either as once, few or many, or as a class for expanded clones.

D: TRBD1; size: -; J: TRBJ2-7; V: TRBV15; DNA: TGTGCCACCAGCAGAGACCCGCCGGGACAGGGGCACTACGAGCAGTACTTC; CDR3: CATSRDPPGQGHYEQYF
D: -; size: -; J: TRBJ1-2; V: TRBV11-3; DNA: TGTGCCAGCAGCTTAACAGGCCTAGGTCTCTCTCACTATGGCTACACCTTC; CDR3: CASSLTGLGLSHYGYTF
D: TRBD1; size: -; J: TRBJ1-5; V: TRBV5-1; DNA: TGCGCCAGCAGCGAGGGACAGGGGCATTGGCAGCCCCAGCATTTT; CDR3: CASSEGQGHWQPQHF
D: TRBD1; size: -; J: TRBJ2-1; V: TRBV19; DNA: TGTGCCAGTAGTCCCCGGGACAGTCTCAATGAGCAGTTCTTC; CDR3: CASSPRDSLNEQFF
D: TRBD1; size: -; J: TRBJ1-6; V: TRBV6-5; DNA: TGTGCCAGCAGGGGGGACAGATCCGCGGACTCACCCCTCCACTTT; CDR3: CASRGDRSADSPLHF
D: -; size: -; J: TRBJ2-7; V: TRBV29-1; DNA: TGCAGCGTTGCTTCGGCAGGCGCCCGCTACGAGCAGTACTTC; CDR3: CSVASAGARYEQYF
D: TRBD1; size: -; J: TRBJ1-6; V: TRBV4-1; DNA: TGCGCCAGCAGCCATAAGGGCAGGGGGGATAATTCACCCCTCCACTTT; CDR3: CASSHKGRGDNSPLHF
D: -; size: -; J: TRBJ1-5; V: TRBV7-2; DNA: TGTGCCAGCAGCTTCGGACGGGATAGCAATCAGCCCCAGCATTTT; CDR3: CASSFGRDSNQPQHF
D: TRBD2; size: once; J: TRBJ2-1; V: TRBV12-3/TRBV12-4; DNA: TGTGCCAGCTCCTCGGCTAGCGGGAAACATTTGTTCTTC; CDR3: CASSSASGKHLFF
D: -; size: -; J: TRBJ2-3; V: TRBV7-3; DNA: TGTGCCAGCAGCCTCCCAGGAGATACGCAGTATTTT; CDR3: CASSLPGDTQYF
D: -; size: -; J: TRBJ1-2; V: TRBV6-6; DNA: TGTGCCAGCAGCCACCGAACAGGTTTCTATGGCTACACCTTC; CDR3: CASSHRTGFYGYTF
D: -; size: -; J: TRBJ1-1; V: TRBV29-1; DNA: TGCAGCGTTCCAACCGGGGGAAAGATGAACACTGAAGCTTTCTTT; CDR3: CSVPTGGKMNTEAFF
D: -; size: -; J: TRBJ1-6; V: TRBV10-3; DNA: TGTGCCATCAGTGTTGAAGCCGAGAATTCACCCCTCCACTTT; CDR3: CAISVEAENSPLHF
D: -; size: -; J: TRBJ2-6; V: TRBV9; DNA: TGTGCCAGCAGCCCTCGGAGCTCTGGGGCCAACGTCCTGACTTTC; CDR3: CASSPRSSGANVLTF
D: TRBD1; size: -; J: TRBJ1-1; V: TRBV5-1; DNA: TGCGCCAGCAGTTGGGGACAGGGGGCCCTTGAAGCTTTCTTT; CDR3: CASSWGQGALEAFF
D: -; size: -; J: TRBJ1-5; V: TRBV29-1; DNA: TGCAGCGTCCGGACAGATCCTAATCAGCCCCAGCATTTT; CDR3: CSVRTDPNQPQHF
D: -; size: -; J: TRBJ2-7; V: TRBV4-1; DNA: TGCGCCAGCAGCCACTCCGGGACTGCCTTCGAGCAGTACTTC; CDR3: CASSHSGTAFEQYF